This T cell receptor (beta chain) was captured in a study of T cell responses to AZD1222 COVID-19 vaccine. Broader study findings: Distributed over spike, vaccine-associated CD4 TCRs predominated at 160-218 and 743-854.

In regard to this clone: Its antigen is not known.

Germline V gene data show CDR1 as WNHNN and CDR2 as SYGVQD (reference sequence). CDR3 length: 16 residues. The V end was cut by 2 bases, the J end by 11 bases, with 19 bases between. Libraries were prepared by immunoSEQ multiplex PCR; TCRdb keeps only in-frame clonotypes and omits some of them. The table records about 120,000 clones, about 90% of them present only once. This TCR was recovered from an adult in good health. Sample: peripheral blood, taken on day 0 of AZD1222 vaccination. The gene calls are TRBV10-1 and TRBJ1-6, with TRBD1 as a possible D gene (5 bases). The CDR3 protein is CASSETPRQGGPPLHF. The CDR3 nucleotides read TGCGCCAGCAGTGAGACCCCCCGGCAGGGTGGTCCACCCCTCCACTTT.